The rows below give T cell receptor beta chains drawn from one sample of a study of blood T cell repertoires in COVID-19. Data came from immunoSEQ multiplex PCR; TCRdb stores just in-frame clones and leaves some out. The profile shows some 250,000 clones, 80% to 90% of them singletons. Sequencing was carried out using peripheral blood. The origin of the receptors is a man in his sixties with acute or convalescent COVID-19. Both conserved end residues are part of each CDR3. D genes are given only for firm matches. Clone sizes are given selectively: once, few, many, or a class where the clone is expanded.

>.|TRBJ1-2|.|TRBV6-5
TGTGCCAGCAGATGGAGCACCTCCTTCAACTATGGCTACACCTTC
CASRWSTSFNYGYTF
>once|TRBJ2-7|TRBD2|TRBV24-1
TGTGCCACCAGACCGGGACTAGCGGTTTACGAGCAGTACTTC
CATRPGLAVYEQYF
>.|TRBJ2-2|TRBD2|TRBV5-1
TGCGCCAGCAACAAATTTGGGACTAGCGGGATCTTGTCCGGGGAGCTGTTTTTT
CASNKFGTSGILSGELFF
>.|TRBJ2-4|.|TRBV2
TGTGCCAGCGGTGGGCAGGTCAAAAACATTCAGTACTTC
CASGGQVKNIQYF
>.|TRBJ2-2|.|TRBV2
TGTGCCAGCAGTACGGACGGGGTTGGAACCGGGGAGCTGTTTTTT
CASSTDGVGTGELFF
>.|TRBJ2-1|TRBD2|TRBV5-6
TGTGCCAGCAGCTCCATCATTGGGGGACTAGCGGGAGGTAAGGAGCAGTTCTTC
CASSSIIGGLAGGKEQFF
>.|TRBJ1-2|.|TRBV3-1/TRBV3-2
TGTGCCAGCAGCTTCCAGGGAGGTGGTGGCTACACCTTC
CASSFQGGGGYTF
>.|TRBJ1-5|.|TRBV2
TGTGCCAGCAGTGTTAGTGTGAGCAATCAGCCCCAGCATTTT
CASSVSVSNQPQHF
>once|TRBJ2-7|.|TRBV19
TGTGCCAGTGGGGGTGTCCGGGACAAGGGCTACGAGCAGTACTTC
CASGGVRDKGYEQYF
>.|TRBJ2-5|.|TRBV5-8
TGTGCCAGCAGCTTAAGGGGACTTGAAGAGACCCAGTACTTC
CASSLRGLEETQYF
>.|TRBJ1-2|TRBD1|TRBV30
TGTGCCTGGAGATCAGGGGGAGGCTATGGCTACACCTTC
CAWRSGGGYGYTF